This T cell receptor (beta chain) was profiled in a study of vaccination and CD4 T cells after COVID-19. Study in general: Testing by nasal swab PCR showed convalescent patients to be SARS-CoV-2 positive; 8 or 9 were mild and one was severe. The peptides that stimulated the cells were overlapping spike peptides from SARS-CoV-2, HCoV-NL63, HCoV-OC43 and HCoV-229E.

This CDR3 has 15 residues. Looked up from germline, CDR1 is LNHDA and CDR2 is SQIVND (reference sequence). With 4 bases removed from V and 5 bases from J, the gap between germline ends came to 15 bases. Documented treatment: roughly ten-day PBMC culture with coronavirus spike peptide pools or control peptides (ViraFEST assay). Before Alpha, Beta and Delta appeared in the US, convalescents tested positive (March–December 2020). Cultured CD4+ T-cell DNA underwent Oncomine TCR Beta short-read sequencing. The authors extracted genomic DNA from cultured CD4+ T cells. TCRdb reprocessed the PCR reads via MiXCR and lists one record per CDR3 protein. There are approximately 16,000 distinct CDR3 sequences in the sample; roughly 28% occur only once, and under 30% lies in the top ten. This clonotype has more than one count but fewer than ten. Its antigen is not known.

The material sequenced was cultured CD4+ T cells from blood. The sequence was collected from a human donor with COVID-19. The chain carries TRBV19 and TRBJ1-3; possible D gene TRBD1, 6 bases. The CDR3 is CASSRQASIRNTIYF. The CDR3 nucleotides read TGTGCCAGTAGTAGACAGGCTTCAATACGAAACACCATATATTTT.